These 28 T cell receptor beta chains originate from one sample sequenced in a study of regulatory T cells in long-lasting Graves disease. In building TCR beta libraries, iRepertoire HTBI primers were used together with Arm-PCR of CDR3 regions. Each CDR3 protein gets one entry after TCRdb re-called the multiplex PCR reads with MiXCR. The sample shows 520,000 or so distinct CDR3 sequences, about 11% of them seen only once. The time point denotes: newly diagnosed GD, antithyroid drugs for less than 3 months. Extracted PBMC RNA gave rise to the TCR library. A further study also used this sample, focusing on T cells in Graves' hyperthyroidism and ophthalmopathy.

The sample in question was peripheral blood mononuclear cells (PBMCs), obtained at new diagnosis, from a patient treated with antithyroid drugs. The receptors were sampled from a woman aged 30 to 39 with Graves disease.

This clonotype was recorded many times. The chain has TRBV2 and TRBJ1-4, with D possibly TRBD1 on 6 matching bases. The length of the CDR3 is 15 residues. Germline loops: CDR1 SNHLY, CDR2 FYNNEI. V was cut by 3 bases and J by 5 bases, with 13 bases left in between. In nucleotides, the CDR3 is TGTGCCAGCAGTGACATCAGGGGTAGGAATGAAAAACTGTTTTTT. Translating it yields CASSDIRGRNEKLFF.

About this clonotype: Without the conserved terminal phenylalanine or tryptophan, this CDR3 likely stems from a read error. The genes are TRBV19 and TRBJ1-1, with D possibly matching TRBD1 (6 bases). Trimming took 10 bases from V and 0 from J, leaving 12 bases between them. Per the germline V gene, CDR1 is LNHDA and CDR2 is SQIVND (reference sequence). CDR3 length equals 13 residues. The CDR3 here is CATSRGVNTEAFS. CDR3 sequence (DNA): TGTGCCACTTCCAGGGGCGTGAACACTGAAGCTTTCTCT.

This clonotype appeared many times. The rearrangement links TRBV9 to TRBJ1-6; D perhaps matches TRBD1 (6 bases). Germline V gene data show CDR1 as SGDLS and CDR2 as YYNGEE. The CDR3 has 14 residues. The V gene lost 4 bases and the J gene lost 7 bases, with 12 bases spanning the gap. CDR3 sequence: CASSTGQRNSPLHF. In DNA form, the CDR3 reads TGTGCCAGCAGCACCGGACAGAGAAATTCACCCCTCCACTTT.

Notes on this clonotype: A read error may be the cause here, since a much bigger clone is one base away. V usage is TRBV12-3 or TRBV12-4 and J usage is TRBJ2-7, with D perhaps being TRBD1 or TRBD2 (5 bases each). The CDR3 totals 13 residues. CDR3 sequence: CASTPGTTYELYF. DNA of the CDR3: TGTGCCAGCACCCCCGGGACCACGTACGAGCTGTACTTC.

This clonotype came up many times. V and J are TRBV6-2 or TRBV6-3 and TRBJ1-5; no firm D call. The CDR3 has 14 residues. The germline gives CDR1 MNHEY, CDR2 SVGEGT. V lost 2 bases, J lost 3 bases, and 8 bases lay in between. Written as DNA, the CDR3 is TGTGCCAGCAGTTACAGCAGTATCAATCAGCCCCAGCATTTT. Translating it yields CASSYSSINQPQHF.

This clonotype has at least ten counts. The chain couples TRBV20-1 to TRBJ2-3; 7 nucleotides agree with TRBD2. The CDR3 runs 13 residues. Trimming cost V 5 bases and J 6 bases; bases outside gene matches: 8. Germline V gene lookup returns CDR1 DFQATT and CDR2 SNEGSKA (reference sequence). The CDR3 sequence: CSALQSGVDTQYF. The CDR3 DNA sequence: TGCAGTGCTCTGCAGAGCGGGGTTGATACGCAGTATTTT.

This rearrangement joins TRBV16 to TRBJ2-1; D may be TRBD2 (5 bases). The CDR3 length is 16 residues. The germline V and J ends were trimmed by 1 base and 0 bases, with 10 bases remaining between them. The V gene's germline CDR1 is KGHSY and CDR2 FQNENV. The CDR3 is CASSQFRGSSYNEQFF. CDR3 DNA sequence: TGTGCCAGCAGCCAATTCCGAGGGAGCTCCTACAATGAGCAGTTCTTC.

Ten or more counts support this clonotype. This sequence joins TRBV7-9 and TRBJ2-7; D call uncertain. Germline-derived CDR1 and CDR2 are SEHNR and FQNEAQ (reference sequence). The V end was cut by 6 bases, the J end by 6 bases, with 15 bases between. This CDR3 is 13 amino acids long. The CDR3 loop reads CASRLTSGGEQYF. DNA of the CDR3: TGTGCCAGCAGATTAACCTCTGGCGGCGAGCAGTACTTC.

This clonotype was counted ten times or more. The chain carries TRBV2 and TRBJ1-1, with D possibly TRBD1 on 5 matching bases. Germline assignment: CDR1 SNHLY and CDR2 FYNNEI. The CDR3 has 13 amino acids. V dropped 10 bases and J dropped 8 bases, with 20 bases sitting between them. CDR3 residues: CATQIQDQAEAFF. DNA for the CDR3: TGTGCCACCCAAATACAGGACCAAGCCGAAGCTTTCTTT.

This clonotype was counted at least ten times. The chain links TRBV28 to TRBJ2-1; perhaps TRBD1 as D (6 bases). Germline V CDR1 and CDR2: MDHEN, SYDVKM. Between the trimmed V and J ends, which lost 6 bases and 4 bases, there was a span of 16 bases. The CDR3 length is 15 residues. The CDR3 here is CASSRSPDSYNEQFF. The CDR3 DNA reads as TGTGCCAGCAGCCGCTCCCCGGACAGTTACAATGAGCAGTTCTTC.

This clonotype has ten or more counts. The chain joins TRBV6-2 or TRBV6-3 to TRBJ2-3; the D is unclear. CDR1 MNHEY and CDR2 SVGEGT come from the germline V gene. V lost 2 bases and J lost 0, with 9 bases in between. This CDR3 contains 15 residues. In DNA, the CDR3 is TGTGCCAGCAGTTACCAACCAATAAGCACAGATACGCAGTATTTT. Its protein is CASSYQPISTDTQYF.

This clonotype was seen many times. The junction differs from germline at one of its ends, possibly a read error. CDR3 protein: CASSDSGGGDTQYF. In DNA form, the CDR3 reads TGTGCCAGCAGTGACTCCGGAGGGGGAGATACGCAGTATTTT. The chain has TRBV6-2 or TRBV6-3 and TRBJ2-3; perhaps D is TRBD1 or TRBD2 (6 bases each). This CDR3 is built from 14 residues. The germline V gene has CDR1 MNHEY and CDR2 SVGEGT.

This clonotype was counted between two and nine times. The V call is TRBV10-1, the J call TRBJ2-5; no definite D call. The CDR3 spans 13 residues. Per the germline V gene, CDR1 is WNHNN and CDR2 is SYGVQD (reference sequence). V was clipped by 5 bases and J by 4 bases, with 11 bases between them. CDR3 in amino acids: CASSRVIGETQYF. The DNA of the CDR3 is TGCGCCAGCAGTAGGGTGATCGGAGAGACCCAGTACTTC.

Points on this clonotype: A far larger clone is one nucleotide away, so this likely arose from a read error. The rearrangement uses TRBV11-3 and TRBJ2-1, with D uncertain. The CDR3 length is 17 residues. Germline V gives CDR1 SGHNT, CDR2 YENEEA. The CDR3 DNA sequence: TGTGCCGGCAGCTTAGATGTGGGCCCCAGCTCCTACAATGAGCAGTTCTTC. Encoded protein: CAGSLDVGPSSYNEQFF.

This clonotype was counted ten times or more. The rearrangement joins TRBV7-2 to TRBJ1-1; D call uncertain. V lost 1 base and J 4 bases, leaving 13 bases between the germline ends. CDR3 length: 15 residues. The germline V gene encodes CDR1 SGHTA and CDR2 FQGNSA. CDR3 sequence: CASSLVRLESTEAFF. The CDR3 nucleotides read TGTGCCAGCAGCTTAGTAAGGCTCGAATCCACTGAAGCTTTCTTT.

This clonotype was seen many times. The V gene is TRBV7-3, the J gene TRBJ2-1, with 16 bases matching TRBD2. Trimming removed 2 bases from V and 6 bases from J; junction bases left unmatched: 4. Germline CDR1 reads SGHTA; CDR2 reads FQGTGA. The CDR3 extends over 17 amino acids. In DNA, the CDR3 is TGTGCCAGCAGCTTAGGAGGGACTAGCGGGAGGGCCAATGAGCAGTTCTTC. This codes for CASSLGGTSGRANEQFF.

This rearrangement joins TRBV20-1 to TRBJ1-1; D not resolved. The CDR3 has 14 residues. Germline loops: CDR1 DFQATT, CDR2 SNEGSKA (reference sequence). Trimming took 0 bases from V and 4 from J, leaving 12 bases between them. The CDR3 sequence is CSARDGSRVTEAFF. Written as DNA, the CDR3 is TGCAGTGCTAGAGACGGAAGTCGGGTCACTGAAGCTTTCTTT.

Many counts were recorded for this clonotype. The V call is TRBV6-1, the J call TRBJ2-7; a possible D gene is TRBD2 (5 bases). CDR3 size: 15 residues. Trimming pared 7 bases from V and 4 bases from J, leaving 20 bases between. From germline, CDR1 is MNHNS and CDR2 SASEGT. As DNA, the CDR3 is TGTGCCAGCAACCACGGGCCTAGCAGTCTGTACGAGCAGTACTTC. Translating gives CASNHGPSSLYEQYF.

The chain is built from TRBV19 and TRBJ2-7, with D unresolved. Between the trimmed V and J ends, which lost 5 bases and 6 bases, there was a span of 11 bases. This CDR3 comprises 12 residues. Per the germline V gene, CDR1 is LNHDA and CDR2 is SQIVND (reference sequence). Written as DNA, the CDR3 is TGTGCCAGTAGTGTATGGGGTGCCGAGCAGTACTTC. Residues: CASSVWGAEQYF.

This clonotype was detected many times. This chain connects TRBV11-2 to TRBJ2-7; D gene uncertain. CDR1 and CDR2 (germline): SGHAT, FQNNGV. This CDR3 contains 12 residues. V gave up 3 bases and J gave up 5 bases, with 8 bases separating them. The CDR3 nucleotides read TGTGCCAGCAGCTTGAGGCTAGACGAGCAGTACTTC. Translation: CASSLRLDEQYF.

CDR3 in DNA: TGTGCCAGCAGTTACTCCACCCATGAGCAGTTCTTC. Protein sequence: CASSYSTHEQFF. The chain is built from TRBV6-5 and TRBJ2-1; D gene uncertain. Looked up from germline, CDR1 is MNHEY and CDR2 is SVGAGI. Trimming left V 0 bases short and J 8 bases short, with 5 bases between. The CDR3 spans 12 residues.

This clonotype was recorded many times. The V and J genes are TRBV20-1 and TRBJ2-5; maybe TRBD1 (6 bases). Germline V gene data show CDR1 as DFQATT and CDR2 as SNEGSKA (reference sequence). V dropped 3 bases and J dropped 3 bases, with 17 bases sitting between them. The CDR3 consists of 15 residues. DNA of the CDR3: TGCAGTGCTAGCTGGCCAGGGGTAACAAAAGAGACCCAGTACTTC. Protein: CSASWPGVTKETQYF.

This clonotype appeared many times. This chain connects TRBV6-2 or TRBV6-3 to TRBJ2-5; 10 bases align to TRBD1. Trimming cost V 2 bases and J 5 bases; bases outside gene matches: 8. Germline CDR1 reads MNHEY; CDR2 reads SVGEGT. The CDR3 sequence is 16 residues long. CDR3 amino acids: CASSYGTGVRGETQYF. The CDR3 DNA reads as TGTGCCAGCAGTTACGGGACAGGGGTGAGGGGCGAGACCCAGTACTTC.

This clonotype appeared many times. The chain employs TRBV11-1 and TRBJ2-1; 7 bases align to TRBD2. CDR3 length: 13 amino acids. Germline CDR1 is SGHAT and CDR2 is FQDESV (reference sequence). V dropped 8 bases and J dropped 7; count of bases not matched to a gene: 8. The CDR3: CASQVAGLNEQFF. Here the CDR3 DNA reads TGTGCCAGCCAAGTAGCGGGTCTTAATGAGCAGTTCTTC. Based on the CDR3 plus reference TRBV11-1 and TRBJ2-1, the full variable domain is EAEVAQSPRYKITEKSQAVAFWCDPISGHATLYWYRQILGQGPELLVQFQDESVVDDSQLPKDRFSAERLKGVDSTLKIQPAELGDSAMYLCASQVAGLNEQFFGPGTRLTVL.

This clonotype has at least ten counts. DNA of the CDR3: TGTGCCAGCAGCGTGACTAGCGGATTCACAGATACGCAGTATTTT. Encoded protein: CASSVTSGFTDTQYF. The chain couples TRBV9 to TRBJ2-3, with 9 nucleotides matching TRBD2. The CDR3 loop spans 15 amino acids. Germline CDR1 SGDLS, CDR2 YYNGEE. With V trimmed by 2 bases and J by 2 bases, 3 bases remained unmatched.

In this sample, this clonotype turned up once. CDR3 region: CSATQGAGGIQETQYF. CDR3 in DNA: TGCAGTGCTACCCAAGGGGCAGGGGGTATACAAGAGACCCAGTACTTC. This rearrangement joins TRBV20-1 to TRBJ2-5; 7 bases align to TRBD1. There are 16 residues in the CDR3. Germline lookup yields CDR1 DFQATT and CDR2 SNEGSKA (reference sequence). The junction had 13 bases not matched to a gene; V was cut back by 4 bases and J by 2 bases.

This clonotype was observed many times. V usage is TRBV10-2 and J usage is TRBJ2-3, with a possible D match to TRBD2 (5 bases). The CDR3 loop spans 15 amino acids. V lost 4 bases, J lost 0 bases, and 11 bases lay in between. Germline values: CDR1 WSHSY, CDR2 SAAADI. The CDR3 loop reads CASSGRGSSTDTQYF. As DNA, the CDR3 is TGCGCCAGCAGTGGTCGCGGGTCTAGCACAGATACGCAGTATTTT.

This clonotype has a count of ten or more. A read error may account for a junction end that differs from germline. This chain joins TRBV7-3 and TRBJ2-3, with 10 positions matching TRBD2. CDR3 length equals 15 residues. Germline V CDR1 and CDR2: SGHTA, FQGTGA. The CDR3 DNA reads TGTGCCAGCAGCCTAACTAGCGGGATGGTAGATACGCAGTATTTT. Its translation: CASSLTSGMVDTQYF. Drawing the rest from reference TRBV7-3 and TRBJ2-3, the complete variable domain is GAGVSQTPSNKVTEKGKYVELRCDPISGHTALYWYRQSLGQGPEFLIYFQGTGAADDSGLPNDRFFAVRPEGSVSTLKIQRTERGDSAVYLCASSLTSGMVDTQYFGPGTRLTVL.